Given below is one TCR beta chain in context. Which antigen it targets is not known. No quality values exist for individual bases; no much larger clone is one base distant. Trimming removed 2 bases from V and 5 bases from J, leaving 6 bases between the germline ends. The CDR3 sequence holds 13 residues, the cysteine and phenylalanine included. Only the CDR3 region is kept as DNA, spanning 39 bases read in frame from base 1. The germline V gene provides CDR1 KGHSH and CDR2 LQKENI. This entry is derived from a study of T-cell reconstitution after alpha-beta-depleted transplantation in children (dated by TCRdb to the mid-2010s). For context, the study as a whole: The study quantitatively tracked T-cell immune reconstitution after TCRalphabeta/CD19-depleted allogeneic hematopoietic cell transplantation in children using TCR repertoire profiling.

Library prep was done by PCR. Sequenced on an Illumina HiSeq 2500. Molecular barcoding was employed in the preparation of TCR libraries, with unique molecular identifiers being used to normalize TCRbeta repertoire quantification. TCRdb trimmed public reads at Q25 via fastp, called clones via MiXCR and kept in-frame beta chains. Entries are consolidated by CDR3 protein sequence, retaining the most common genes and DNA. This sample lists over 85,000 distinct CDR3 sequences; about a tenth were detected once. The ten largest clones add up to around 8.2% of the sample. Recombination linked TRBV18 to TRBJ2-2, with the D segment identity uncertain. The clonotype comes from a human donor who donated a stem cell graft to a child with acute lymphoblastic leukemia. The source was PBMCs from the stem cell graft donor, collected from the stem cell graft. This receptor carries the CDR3 CASSPIGTGELFF. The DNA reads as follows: TGTGCCAGCTCACCAATCGGGACCGGGGAGCTGTTTTTT.